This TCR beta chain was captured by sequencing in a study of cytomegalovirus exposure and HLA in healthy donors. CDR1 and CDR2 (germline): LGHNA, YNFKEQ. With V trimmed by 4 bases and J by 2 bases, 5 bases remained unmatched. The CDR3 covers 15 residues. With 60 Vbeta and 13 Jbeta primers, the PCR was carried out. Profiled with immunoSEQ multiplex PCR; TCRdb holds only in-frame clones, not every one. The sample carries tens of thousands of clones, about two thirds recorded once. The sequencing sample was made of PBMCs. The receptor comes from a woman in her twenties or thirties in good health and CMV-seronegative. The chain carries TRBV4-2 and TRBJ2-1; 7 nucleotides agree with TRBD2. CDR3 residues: CASSPSREAYNEQFF. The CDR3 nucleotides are TGTGCCAGCAGCCCCTCCCGGGAGGCCTACAATGAGCAGTTCTTC.